This TCR beta chain was sequenced during a study of shared clonotypes between healthy human individuals. The protocol was immunoSEQ multiplex PCR, while the TCRdb copy is restricted to in-frame clones and leaves out a portion. The table shows around 2.5 million clones, with roughly 93% occurring only once. The CDR3 contains 12 residues. Germline V CDR1 and CDR2: LNHDA, SQIVND (reference sequence). V was cut by 9 bases and J by 6 bases, with 12 bases left in between. CD4+ cells yielded CD45RA+ naive and CD45RA-negative memory subsets. Sequenced material: naive CD4+ T cells from PBMCs. Subset given: CD45RA+ positively selected. This chain joins TRBV19 and TRBJ1-5; D gene ambiguous. The source of this sequence is a man aged 18 to 29 in good health. Some clones in this sample may be carry-over from other donors' samples. The CDR3 is CASRGVFQPQHF. The CDR3 region has the DNA TGTGCCAGCCGTGGTGTTTTTCAGCCCCAGCATTTT.